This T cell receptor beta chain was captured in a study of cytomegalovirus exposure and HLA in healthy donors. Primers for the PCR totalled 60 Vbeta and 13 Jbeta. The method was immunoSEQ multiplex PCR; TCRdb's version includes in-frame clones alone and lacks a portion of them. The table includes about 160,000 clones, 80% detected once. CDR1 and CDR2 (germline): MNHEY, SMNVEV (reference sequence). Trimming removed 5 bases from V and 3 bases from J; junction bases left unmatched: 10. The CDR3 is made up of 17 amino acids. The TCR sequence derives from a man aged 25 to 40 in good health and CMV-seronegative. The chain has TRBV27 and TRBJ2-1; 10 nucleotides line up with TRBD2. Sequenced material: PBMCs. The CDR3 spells CASSPIGLAAFYNEQFF. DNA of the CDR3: TGTGCCAGCAGTCCAATAGGACTAGCGGCGTTCTACAATGAGCAGTTCTTC.